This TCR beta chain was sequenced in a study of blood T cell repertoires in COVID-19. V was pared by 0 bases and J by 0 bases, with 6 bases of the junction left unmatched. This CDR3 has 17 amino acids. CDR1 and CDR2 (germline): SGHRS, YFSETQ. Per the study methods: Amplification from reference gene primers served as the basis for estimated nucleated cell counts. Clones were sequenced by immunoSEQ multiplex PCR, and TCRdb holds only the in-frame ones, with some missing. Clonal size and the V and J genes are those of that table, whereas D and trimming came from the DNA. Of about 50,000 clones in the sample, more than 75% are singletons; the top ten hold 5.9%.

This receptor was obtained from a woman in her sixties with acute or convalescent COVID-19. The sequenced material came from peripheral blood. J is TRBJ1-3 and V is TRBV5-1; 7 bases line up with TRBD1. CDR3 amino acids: CASSLASGQSSGNTIYF. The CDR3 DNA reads TGCGCCAGCAGCTTGGCCTCGGGACAGAGCTCTGGAAACACCATATATTTT.